Presented here are 31 T cell receptor beta chains from one specimen sequenced in a study of CXCR3-negative and CXCR3-positive naive CD8 T cells. Each TRB cDNA library was prepared by 5' RACE (with UMI labels). TCRdb reprocessed the 5' RACE reads and keeps a single row for each CDR3 protein, giving no DNA. In all, the sample yields over 80,000 distinct CDR3 sequences. Sequencing was performed on naive CXCR3- CD8+ T cells from blood. Documented subset: CD45RO-CCR7+CD27+CD95- naive CD8+ T cells lacking CXCR3 (TNR3-). All receptors come from a human donor in good health. Some clones in this sample may be carry-over from other donors' samples.

The chain recombines TRBV5-1 with TRBJ2-1; absent DNA, TCRdb's TRBD2 call cannot be checked. The CDR3 runs 16 residues. Germline V gene sequence: CDR1 SGHRS, CDR2 YFSETQ. The CDR3 loop reads CASSLAPAFSIHEQFF.

The chain employs TRBV29-1 and TRBJ1-4. Germline CDR1 is SQVTM and CDR2 is ANQGSEA. The CDR3 has 13 amino acids. The CDR3 reads CSVEVTGNEKLFF.

V and J are TRBV25-1 and TRBJ2-4; absent DNA, TCRdb's TRBD1 call cannot be checked. CDR3 size: 17 residues. The germline V gene has CDR1 MGHDK and CDR2 SYGVNS. The CDR3 is CASSDIGTVLAKNIQYF.

The J gene is TRBJ2-1, the V gene TRBV12-3 or TRBV12-4; the TCRdb call, TRBD1, lacks DNA for checking. The CDR3 length is 17 residues. This CDR3 reads CASRSRRGALTYNEQFF.

The chain combines TRBV10-1 with TRBJ2-7. This CDR3 has 11 amino acids. Germline lookup yields CDR1 WNHNN and CDR2 SYGVQD (reference sequence). The CDR3 loop reads CASSESGEQYF.

The rearrangement links TRBV19 to TRBJ1-4. The CDR3 contains 15 residues. Germline values: CDR1 LNHDA, CDR2 SQIVND (reference sequence). CDR3 region: CASSTPAAANEKLFF.

The chain combines TRBV9 with TRBJ2-7. The CDR3 loop spans 14 amino acids. Germline V lookup: CDR1 SGDLS, CDR2 YYNGEE. The CDR3: CASSVAGDNYEQYF. Full variable domain (rest looked up from reference TRBV9 and TRBJ2-7): DSGVTQTPKHLITATGQRVTLRCSPRSGDLSVYWYQQSLDQGLQFLIQYYNGEERAKGNILERFSAQQFPDLHSELNLSSLELGDSALYFCASSVAGDNYEQYFGPGTRLTVT.

The rearrangement joins TRBV6-5 to TRBJ2-1; the D gene TCRdb calls, TRBD2, cannot be checked with no DNA. This CDR3 has 12 amino acids. Germline V gene data show CDR1 as MNHEY and CDR2 as SVGAGI. The CDR3 loop reads CASSYSGRDQFF.

The chain recombines TRBV7-6 with TRBJ2-1; the TCRdb D gene call, TRBD2, has no DNA to confirm it. CDR1 is SGHVS and CDR2 is FNYEAQ in the germline V gene. The CDR3 contains 17 residues. CDR3 protein: CASSARLVTSSYNEQFF.

The chain is built from TRBV29-1 and TRBJ2-6; without DNA, the TCRdb call of TRBD2 cannot be checked. This CDR3 spans 18 amino acids. CDR1 is SQVTM, CDR2 ANQGSEA, per germline. The CDR3 is CSVGPTSGVVSGANVLTF. The full variable domain, completed using reference TRBV29-1 and TRBJ2-6, is SAVISQKPSRDICQRGTSLTIQCQVDSQVTMMFWYRQQPGQSLTLIATANQGSEATYESGFVIDKFPISRPNLTFSTLTVSNMSPEDSSIYLCSVGPTSGVVSGANVLTFGAGSRLTVL.

V gene TRBV28 combines with J gene TRBJ2-7. The CDR3 has 14 amino acids. Per germline, CDR1 MDHEN and CDR2 SYDVKM. The CDR3 reads CASSFPDGAYEQYF. The whole variable domain, filled in from reference TRBV28 and TRBJ2-7, reads DVKVTQSSRYLVKRTGEKVFLECVQDMDHENMFWYRQDPGLGLRLIYFSYDVKMKEKGDIPEGYSVSREKKERFSLILESASTNQTSMYLCASSFPDGAYEQYFGPGTRLTVT.

V and J are TRBV7-9 and TRBJ2-7; TCRdb's assignment of TRBD1 cannot be checked, as there is no DNA. The CDR3 is 16 amino acids. Germline V gives CDR1 SEHNR, CDR2 FQNEAQ (reference sequence). CDR3 region: CASSLGLGSLSYEQYF.

The chain joins TRBV29-1 to TRBJ2-7; the TCRdb call, TRBD2, lacks DNA for checking. The CDR3 runs to 15 residues. The germline V gene encodes CDR1 SQVTM and CDR2 ANQGSEA. The CDR3 reads CSVEDPTSGWHEQYF.

The genes are TRBV7-6 and TRBJ2-2; TCRdb proposes TRBD2, but this gene call is untestable without DNA. CDR3 length: 16 residues. Germline CDR1 and CDR2: SGHVS and FNYEAQ. CDR3: CASSSLPGLNTGELFF.

The rearrangement joins TRBV5-1 to TRBJ2-1; the D call of TRBD1 rests on TCRdb alone, since no DNA is present to check it. Per the germline V gene, CDR1 is SGHRS and CDR2 is YFSETQ. CDR3 length: 14 amino acids. CDR3: CASSRLDRDNEQFF.

This chain uses TRBV7-9 with TRBJ2-1. The V gene's germline CDR1 is SEHNR and CDR2 FQNEAQ (reference sequence). The CDR3 sequence is 16 residues long. The CDR3 loop reads CASSLGTASSYNEQFF.

V gene TRBV13 combines with J gene TRBJ2-7; with no DNA, the TCRdb D assignment of TRBD2 cannot be verified. This CDR3 comprises 15 residues. Germline CDR1 PRHDT, CDR2 FYEKMQ (reference sequence). The CDR3 is CASSTSRDSSYEQYF. The full variable domain, with the rest looked up from reference TRBV13 and TRBJ2-7, is AAGVIQSPRHLIKEKRETATLKCYPIPRHDTVYWYQQGPGQDPQFLISFYEKMQSDKGSIPDRFSAQQFSDYHSELNMSSLELGDSALYFCASSTSRDSSYEQYFGPGTRLTVT.

This chain connects TRBV7-8 to TRBJ1-1; lacking DNA, the TRBD1 call made by TCRdb goes unchecked. In germline, CDR1 is SGHVS, CDR2 FQNEAQ. The CDR3 totals 14 residues. CDR3 region: CASSFYQGNTEAFF.

The genes are TRBV12-3 or TRBV12-4 and TRBJ2-7; the D call from TCRdb, TRBD2, cannot be confirmed without DNA. CDR3 length: 15 residues. This CDR3 is CASSLSAGGRREQYF.

V is TRBV20-1 and J is TRBJ1-1; TCRdb's D call, TRBD1, is unchecked because there is no DNA. The germline CDR1 and CDR2 sequences are DFQATT and SNEGSKA (reference sequence). The CDR3 spans 17 residues. CDR3 region: CTASKGQGGRGATEAFF.

This chain joins TRBV2 and TRBJ1-1. This CDR3 comprises 12 residues. CDR1 and CDR2 from the germline V gene are SNHLY and FYNNEI. CDR3 region: CASSEARTEAFF.

The chain joins TRBV11-2 to TRBJ1-2. The CDR3 is made up of 13 amino acids. Germline-derived CDR1 and CDR2 are SGHAT and FQNNGV. CDR3 protein: CASSLGSVRGYTF.

This chain uses TRBV27 with TRBJ2-7; lacking DNA, the TRBD1 call made by TCRdb goes unchecked. There are 15 residues in the CDR3. CDR1 MNHEY and CDR2 SMNVEV come from the germline V gene (reference sequence). CDR3 in amino acids: CASSLTGTGSYEQYF.

The V gene is TRBV28, the J gene TRBJ1-5; TCRdb reports TRBD1, a call that lacks DNA to check it against. Germline CDR1 MDHEN, CDR2 SYDVKM. The CDR3 totals 17 residues. The CDR3 is CASGSLLGGPSNQPQHF.

This chain uses TRBV29-1 with TRBJ2-7. Per germline, CDR1 SQVTM and CDR2 ANQGSEA. This CDR3 spans 13 amino acids. The CDR3 loop reads CSVESSIDYEQYF.

The V gene is TRBV23-1, the J gene TRBJ2-4; the TCRdb call, TRBD1, lacks DNA for checking. TRBV23-1 qualifies as an ORF whose function is uncertain. This CDR3 comprises 15 residues. CDR3 amino acids: CASSLGGQGQNIQYF.

J is TRBJ1-2 and V is TRBV20-1; TCRdb returns TRBD1, unconfirmable since there is no DNA. This CDR3 has 18 amino acids. The germline V gene encodes CDR1 DFQATT and CDR2 SNEGSKA (reference sequence). The CDR3: CSARDYSGQGKANYGYTF.

The chain has TRBV4-3 and TRBJ2-5; TCRdb calls TRBD2, which cannot be checked without DNA. The germline V gene has CDR1 LGHNA and CDR2 YSLEER. The CDR3 has 19 amino acids. The CDR3 loop reads CASSQDVGLAGPEKETQYF.

The rearrangement uses TRBV2 and TRBJ2-2; the D call of TRBD2 rests on TCRdb alone, since no DNA is present to check it. Germline V lookup: CDR1 SNHLY, CDR2 FYNNEI. The length of the CDR3 is 15 residues. The CDR3 sequence is CASREGRLNTGELFF.

V gene TRBV20-1 combines with J gene TRBJ1-3. This CDR3 contains 12 residues. Germline CDR1 is DFQATT and CDR2 is SNEGSKA (reference sequence). The CDR3 protein is CSARDVGIRSYF.

V usage is TRBV7-6 and J usage is TRBJ1-1; TCRdb picks TRBD1, but there is no DNA to check that call. The CDR3 length is 13 residues. The germline V gene has CDR1 SGHVS and CDR2 FNYEAQ. CDR3 residues: CASSCQGCTEAFF.